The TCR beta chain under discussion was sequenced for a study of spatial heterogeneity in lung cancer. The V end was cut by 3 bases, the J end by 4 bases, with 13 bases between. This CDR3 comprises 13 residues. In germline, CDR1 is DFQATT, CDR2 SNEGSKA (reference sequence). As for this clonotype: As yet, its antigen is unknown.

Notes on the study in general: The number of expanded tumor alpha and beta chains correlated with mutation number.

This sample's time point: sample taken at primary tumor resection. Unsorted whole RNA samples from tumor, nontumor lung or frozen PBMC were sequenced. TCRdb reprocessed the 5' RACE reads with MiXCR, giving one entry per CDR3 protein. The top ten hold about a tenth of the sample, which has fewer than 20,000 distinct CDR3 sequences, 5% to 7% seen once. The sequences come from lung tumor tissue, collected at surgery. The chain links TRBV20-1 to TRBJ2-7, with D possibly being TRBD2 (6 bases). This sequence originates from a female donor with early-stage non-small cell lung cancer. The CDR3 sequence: CSASSGLQYEQYF. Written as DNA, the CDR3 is TGCAGTGCTAGTTCTGGACTACAATACGAGCAGTACTTC.